A selection of T cell receptor beta chains follows, all from one sample in a study of identical twins. TCRdb re-derived calls from the 5' RACE reads in MiXCR, one entry per CDR3 protein. This sample has more than 1.5 million distinct CDR3 sequences, with around 33% found just once. Sample: cord blood. These receptors originate from a newborn girl in good health. Each CDR3 is given with its conserved first and last residue. D genes are given only for firm matches. The size field is filled for only some rows; it gives once, few, many or a size class.

TRBJ2-3	TRBD2	-	TRBV6-1	TGTGCCAGCACCCCTGCCCACGGTAGCGGGGAGGCTACAGATACGCAGTATTTT	CASTPAHGSGEATDTQYF
TRBJ2-7	-	few	TRBV6-2/TRBV6-3	TGTGCCAGCAGTTACCTGGGGCCGCAAAGCCACGAGCAGTACTTC	CASSYLGPQSHEQYF
TRBJ2-3	TRBD2	-	TRBV4-2	TGTGCCAGCAGCCAAGGGATGACTAGCGGTCCAGATACGCAGTATTTT	CASSQGMTSGPDTQYF
TRBJ2-5	-	few	TRBV20-1	TGCAGTGCTAGAGGCAGGGTGGGAGAGACCCAGTACTTC	CSARGRVGETQYF
TRBJ1-3	-	-	TRBV12-3/TRBV12-4	TGTGCCAGCAGTCTACAGGTTCACTCTGGAAACACCATATATTTT	CASSLQVHSGNTIYF
TRBJ2-7	-	-	TRBV12-3/TRBV12-4	TGTGCCAGCAGTTTACGGGTCCACCGAGCCGGCTCCTACGAGCAGTACTTC	CASSLRVHRAGSYEQYF
TRBJ2-4	-	-	TRBV28	TGTGCCAGCAGCTCCCCCGAGGTTCTCAAAAACATTCAGTACTTC	CASSSPEVLKNIQYF
TRBJ1-5	-	-	TRBV5-5	TGTGCCAGCAGCTTGGAGGGGACAAGGGCTTATAAGCCCCAGCATTTT	CASSLEGTRAYKPQHF
TRBJ2-7	-	many	TRBV5-1	TGCGCCAGCAGCTTGGAGGCGGGATCCCACGAGCAGTACTTC	CASSLEAGSHEQYF
TRBJ1-4	TRBD1	few	TRBV27	TGTGCCAGCTTCTCACCCGGGACAGGGAGGGAAAAACTGTTTTTT	CASFSPGTGREKLFF
TRBJ2-5	TRBD2	-	TRBV5-6	TGTGCCAGCAGCTTGTATATCGGGAGGCAAGAGACCCAGTACTTC	CASSLYIGRQETQYF
TRBJ2-1	-	many	TRBV2	TGTGCCACCAAGTTAGGCGGGCGCTCCTACAATGAGCAGTTCTTC	CATKLGGRSYNEQFF
TRBJ2-1	TRBD1	-	TRBV7-2	TGTGCCATCAGCAGGGGGGGACAGGGTGCCTACAATGAGCAGTTCTTC	CAISRGGQGAYNEQFF
TRBJ2-2	TRBD2	-	TRBV4-1	TGCGCCAGCAGCCAAGGGACCGGGACTAGGAAGAACACCGGGGAGCTGTTTTTT	CASSQGTGTRKNTGELFF
TRBJ2-4	TRBD1	-	TRBV28	TGTGCCAGCAGTTCCATTCGACAGGGGAGTAGGTACTTC	CASSSIRQGSRYF
TRBJ2-7	-	-	TRBV27	TGTGCCAGCAGTTTATCGGGGTTGGCGGCTAGGGAGCAGTACTTC	CASSLSGLAAREQYF
TRBJ1-3	-	-	TRBV28	TGTGCCAGCAGTTTAGGCACTTCACTCGGAAACACCATATATTTT	CASSLGTSLGNTIYF
TRBJ2-3	TRBD1	-	TRBV2	TGTGCCAGCAGTGGGGGGACAGGGGCTGGATTGGATACGCAGTATTTT	CASSGGTGAGLDTQYF